These 28 T cell receptor beta chains were all obtained from the same sample, sequenced in a study of CD8 T cells in ankylosing spondylitis. Using its own MiXCR run on the 5' RACE reads, TCRdb lists one record per CDR3 protein. The sample has 150,000 or so distinct CDR3 sequences, around 16% seen once. Material: blood, either unsorted or a sorted T cell fraction (not recorded which). Receptors were obtained from a male donor with ankylosing spondylitis or in good health (not recorded which).

This clonotype showed up just a few times. This sequence joins TRBV19 and TRBJ1-2; D call uncertain. With 4 bases removed from V and 2 bases from J, the gap between germline ends came to 8 bases. The CDR3 is 13 amino acids. Germline assignment: CDR1 LNHDA and CDR2 SQIVND (reference sequence). The CDR3 DNA follows: TGTGCCAGTAGTAAGGAGGGAAACTATGGCTACACCTTC. The encoded protein is CASSKEGNYGYTF.

The V and J genes are TRBV3-1 and TRBJ2-7, with 7 bases fitting TRBD1. CDR1 is LGHDT, CDR2 YNNKEL, per germline (reference sequence). Trimming cost V 3 bases and J 2 bases; bases outside gene matches: 4. This CDR3 is 14 amino acids long. The CDR3, as DNA: TGTGCCAGCAGCCAGGGGGACAGTACCTACGAGCAGTACTTC. This translates into CASSQGDSTYEQYF.

This clonotype was seen repeatedly, ten times or more. This chain uses TRBV20-1 with TRBJ1-4, with D uncertain. Germline assignment: CDR1 DFQATT and CDR2 SNEGSKA (reference sequence). The V end was cut by 6 bases, the J end by 5 bases, with 10 bases between. The CDR3 is 12 residues long. CDR3 sequence (DNA): TGCAGTGCGCGGACGGAGAATGAAAAACTGTTTTTT. As protein: CSARTENEKLFF.

This clonotype was recorded at least ten times. The chain combines TRBV4-2 with TRBJ1-2, with 8 bases matching TRBD1. V lost 4 bases, J lost 4 bases, and 11 bases stayed unmatched. From germline, CDR1 is LGHNA and CDR2 YNFKEQ. CDR3 length equals 16 residues. The CDR3 sequence is CASSPMAGGPTYGYTF. DNA for the CDR3: TGTGCCAGCAGCCCCATGGCAGGGGGCCCCACCTATGGCTACACCTTC.

CDR3: CASSYKGIATHEQYF. The CDR3 DNA follows: TGTGCCAGCAGTTACAAGGGTATAGCAACCCACGAGCAGTACTTC. The J gene is TRBJ2-7, the V gene TRBV6-5, with D hard to call. This CDR3 has 15 residues. Trimming shortened V by 2 bases and J by 5 bases, and 16 bases separated the two germline ends. The V gene's germline CDR1 is MNHEY and CDR2 SVGAGI.

The rearrangement uses TRBV20-1 and TRBJ2-2; 7 nucleotides line up with TRBD2. J gave up 3 bases and V 5 bases, and 6 bases lay outside the gene matches. Germline CDR1 DFQATT, CDR2 SNEGSKA (reference sequence). The CDR3 spans 14 residues. DNA of the CDR3: TGCAGTGCTTCCTCGGGACTATACACCGGGGAGCTGTTTTTT. This gives the protein CSASSGLYTGELFF.

The chain links TRBV21-1 to TRBJ2-2. TRBV21-1 has pseudogene status. The length of the CDR3 is 16 residues. In DNA, the CDR3 is TGTGCCAGCAGCTCTACCAAAGTACTGATTTGCGGGGAGCTGTTTTTT. It is translated as CASSSTKVLICGELFF.

This chain uses TRBV20-1 with TRBJ2-7, with 12 bases fitting TRBD2. The CDR3 has 14 residues. CDR1 is DFQATT, CDR2 SNEGSKA, per germline (reference sequence). V gave up 0 bases and J gave up 8 bases; unmatched junction bases: 5. CDR3 in DNA: TGCAGTGCTAGAGATTTGACTAGCGGGAGAAAGCAGTACTTC. This codes for CSARDLTSGRKQYF.

This clonotype has only a few counts. This chain connects TRBV18 to TRBJ1-2, with D unresolved. Germline V gene lookup returns CDR1 KGHSH and CDR2 LQKENI. Trimming removed 6 bases at V and 0 bases at J, with 8 bases between. The CDR3 extends over 13 amino acids. The CDR3 protein is CASSPGTNYGYTF. The CDR3 nucleotides read TGTGCCAGCTCGCCGGGGACTAACTATGGCTACACCTTC.

This clonotype was seen only a few times. A clone one base away is much larger, so this may be a read error. The chain links TRBV24-1 to TRBJ2-5; 7 positions agree with TRBD1. The V gene end was trimmed by 4 bases and the J gene end by 2 bases; junction bases not matched to a gene: 3. CDR1 is KGHDR, CDR2 SFDVKD, per germline. The CDR3 consists of 14 residues. CDR3 loop: CATSDLDRQETQYF. DNA for the CDR3: TGTGCCACCAGTGACCTGGACAGGCAAGAGACCCAGTACTTC.

The chain recombines TRBV11-2 with TRBJ1-6; D possibly corresponds to TRBD1 (5 bases). Per germline, CDR1 SGHAT and CDR2 FQNNGV. The CDR3 is 13 residues long. Trimming shortened V by 0 bases and J by 12 bases, and 9 bases separated the two germline ends. This chain's CDR3 is CASSLDLGRPLHF. The DNA of the CDR3 is TGTGCCAGCAGCTTAGATCTGGGACGACCCCTCCACTTT. Complete variable domain (other parts from reference TRBV11-2 and TRBJ1-6): EAGVAQSPRYKIIEKRQSVAFWCNPISGHATLYWYQQILGQGPKLLIQFQNNGVVDDSQLPKDRFSAERLKGVDSTLKIQPAKLEDSAVYLCASSLDLGRPLHFGNGTRLTVT.

Many counts were recorded for this clonotype. This chain uses TRBV7-8 with TRBJ2-1, with 11 positions matching TRBD2. The ends lost 3 bases at V and 4 bases at J; junction bases unmatched: 2. The CDR3 length is 15 residues. The germline V gene encodes CDR1 SGHVS and CDR2 FQNEAQ. CDR3 sequence reads: CASSFGTSGYNEQFF. The CDR3 DNA reads as TGTGCCAGCAGCTTCGGGACTAGCGGATACAATGAGCAGTTCTTC.

This clonotype was seen at least ten times. The rearrangement joins TRBV20-1 to TRBJ2-1; D is possibly TRBD1 (5 bases). The CDR3 consists of 13 residues. Trimming stripped 2 bases from V and 10 bases from J, with 15 bases between. Germline V gives CDR1 DFQATT, CDR2 SNEGSKA (reference sequence). The CDR3 is CSARQGPSKEQFF. The CDR3 DNA sequence: TGCAGTGCTAGACAGGGCCCCAGCAAAGAGCAGTTCTTC.

The chain employs TRBV7-2 and TRBJ2-5; TRBD2 matches at 11 bases. Germline V lookup: CDR1 SGHTA, CDR2 FQGNSA. J lost 5 bases, V lost 4 bases, and 15 bases had no gene match. This CDR3 has 18 amino acids. Written as DNA, the CDR3 is TGTGCCAGCAGCTATCCCACCTTTACTAGCGGGAGTAAGGAGACCCAGTACTTC. Protein sequence: CASSYPTFTSGSKETQYF.

This clonotype was counted ten times or more. This chain joins TRBV29-1 and TRBJ1-3, with D unclear. CDR3 length: 13 residues. Germline V gene sequence: CDR1 SQVTM, CDR2 ANQGSEA. V was pared by 6 bases and J by 0 bases, with 9 bases between. In DNA form, the CDR3 reads TGCAGCGTGACGGAACCCTCTGGAAACACCATATATTTT. It translates to CSVTEPSGNTIYF. The complete variable domain, with remaining parts taken from reference TRBV29-1 and TRBJ1-3, reads SAVISQKPSRDICQRGTSLTIQCQVDSQVTMMFWYRQQPGQSLTLIATANQGSEATYESGFVIDKFPISRPNLTFSTLTVSNMSPEDSSIYLCSVTEPSGNTIYFGEGSWLTVV.

This clonotype was seen many times. This chain links TRBV9 with TRBJ2-6, with 13 bases aligning to TRBD2. The J segment lost 8 bases and the V segment lost 0 bases, leaving 8 bases of the junction unmatched. This CDR3 has 18 residues. From germline, CDR1 is SGDLS and CDR2 YYNGEE. The CDR3 nucleotides read TGTGCCAGCAGCGTAGGGGTTAGGACTAGCGGGAGAACCAACGTCCTGACTTTC. Its protein is CASSVGVRTSGRTNVLTF.

The sample holds many counts of this clonotype. CDR3 coding DNA: TGCAGTGCTCTGACAGGGGAGGGGCTCTACGAGCAGTACTTC. This encodes CSALTGEGLYEQYF. The chain employs TRBV20-1 and TRBJ2-7; D is possibly TRBD1 (8 bases). Germline-derived CDR1 and CDR2 are DFQATT and SNEGSKA (reference sequence). The length of the CDR3 is 14 residues. The V end was cut by 5 bases, the J end by 3 bases, with 17 bases between.

This chain uses TRBV6-5 with TRBJ2-7, with TRBD1 identical over 8 bases. Germline V lookup: CDR1 MNHEY, CDR2 SVGAGI. The CDR3 runs to 15 residues. The J segment lost 3 bases and the V segment lost 6 bases, leaving 10 bases of the junction unmatched. CDR3 sequence: CASRQDRASLYEQYF. CDR3 DNA: TGTGCCAGCAGACAGGACAGGGCCTCGCTCTACGAGCAGTACTTC.

This clonotype was seen ten or more times. This chain joins TRBV5-1 and TRBJ2-1, with 9 bases fitting TRBD1. The V segment lost 4 bases and the J segment 7 bases; nucleotides outside the gene matches: 6. Germline-derived CDR1 and CDR2 are SGHRS and YFSETQ. The CDR3 covers 14 residues. The DNA of the CDR3 is TGCGCCAGCAGCCCGGGACAGGGCTTTAATGAGCAGTTCTTC. Protein: CASSPGQGFNEQFF.

The chain combines TRBV24-1 with TRBJ1-3; no clear D. Trimming removed 0 bases at V and 2 bases at J, with 10 bases between. This CDR3 spans 16 amino acids. CDR1 is KGHDR and CDR2 is SFDVKD in the germline V gene. CDR3 region: CATSDLSWAAGNTIYF. The CDR3, as DNA: TGTGCCACCAGTGATTTGAGCTGGGCGGCTGGAAACACCATATATTTT.

This clonotype has ten or more counts. This chain uses TRBV10-3 with TRBJ2-5; weak D call: TRBD1 (6 bases). Trimming removed 5 bases at V and 5 bases at J, with 15 bases between. The CDR3 covers 14 residues. The germline gives CDR1 ENHRY, CDR2 SYGVKD. CDR3 loop: CAISWGTKPETQYF. In DNA, the CDR3 is TGTGCCATCAGTTGGGGGACAAAGCCGGAGACCCAGTACTTC.

The chain is built from TRBV7-2 and TRBJ2-3; D call uncertain. Germline V CDR1 and CDR2: SGHTA, FQGNSA. This CDR3 is 14 amino acids long. The ends were cut back, 4 bases at V and 1 base at J, with 9 bases in the middle. CDR3 nucleotides: TGTGCCAGCAGCTCCCAATTCGGCACAGATACGCAGTATTTT. This sequence encodes CASSSQFGTDTQYF.

This clonotype was recorded many times. The V call is TRBV29-1, the J call TRBJ2-3; D gene ambiguous. This CDR3 region has 12 residues. CDR1 and CDR2 from the germline V gene are SQVTM and ANQGSEA. Trimming removed 5 bases at V and 0 bases at J, with 6 bases between. The CDR3 reads CSVSLSTDTQYF. CDR3 nucleotides: TGCAGCGTTTCTCTTAGCACAGATACGCAGTATTTT.

This clonotype was observed at least ten times. The V gene is TRBV29-1, the J gene TRBJ1-3; D call uncertain. CDR3 length equals 13 residues. Between the trimmed V and J ends, which lost 4 bases and 1 base, there was a span of 8 bases. CDR1 is SQVTM, CDR2 ANQGSEA, per germline. The CDR3 loop reads CSVGFASGNTIYF. In nucleotides, the CDR3 is TGCAGCGTTGGGTTCGCTTCTGGAAACACCATATATTTT.

V and J are TRBV7-9 and TRBJ2-1; D unresolved. In germline, CDR1 is SEHNR, CDR2 FQNEAQ (reference sequence). V gave up 2 bases and J gave up 0 bases, with 5 bases separating them. The CDR3 runs 14 residues. The CDR3 spells CASSLSVSYNEQFF. CDR3 coding DNA: TGTGCCAGCAGCTTATCCGTCTCCTACAATGAGCAGTTCTTC.

About this clonotype itself: Possible read error: a much larger clone is one base away. V usage is TRBV6-7 and J usage is TRBJ2-1, with a possible D match to TRBD1 (5 bases). TRBV6-7 has ORF status, its function being uncertain. This CDR3 has 15 amino acids. V was shortened by 9 bases and J by 1 base, with 16 bases between the two germline ends. In DNA form, the CDR3 reads TGTGCCAGGACGTTAAACCAGGGATCCTACAATGAGCAGTTCTTC. Its translation: CARTLNQGSYNEQFF.

This clonotype appeared once. The rearrangement links TRBV11-1 to TRBJ1-3; TRBD1 matches at 9 bases. Germline trimming cut 5 bases from V and 0 bases from J; bases unmatched to any gene: 14. The CDR3 loop spans 19 amino acids. CDR1 SGHAT and CDR2 FQDESV come from the germline V gene (reference sequence). The CDR3 loop reads CASSGQGSPRHTSGNTIYF. In DNA form, the CDR3 reads TGTGCCAGCAGCGGACAGGGGTCCCCTCGACATACCTCTGGAAACACCATATATTTT.

This clonotype has just a few counts. This chain connects TRBV29-1 to TRBJ2-5, with D possibly matching TRBD1 (6 bases). This CDR3 is built from 12 residues. V was cut by 1 base and J by 9 bases, with 12 bases left in between. Per the germline V gene, CDR1 is SQVTM and CDR2 is ANQGSEA. The CDR3 region is CSVEAVGAAQYF. DNA of the CDR3: TGCAGCGTTGAAGCCGTGGGGGCGGCCCAGTACTTC.